This T cell receptor beta chain derives from a study of identical twins. Study-level points and caveats: It was possible that invariant MAIT and iNKT cells partly confounded the zero-insertion analyses. Modelling approaches yielded underestimates of out-of-frame TCR alpha sharing between monozygotic twins.

cDNA molecules carried unique molecular identifiers, and template switching added a universal primer site. In TCRdb, the 5' RACE reads were re-called with MiXCR into one record per CDR3 protein. This table holds just under 550,000 distinct CDR3 sequences, about 16% found once. As for this clonotype: Its antigen is unidentified.

CDR1 is MGHRA, CDR2 YSYEKL, per germline. CDR3 length: 19 residues. Trimming cost V 1 base and J 2 bases; bases outside gene matches: 15. The sample was also reused in another study, on yellow fever vaccine responses in identical twins. Per that paper: Reports say the vaccine T cell response in twins looked partly convergent and partly personalized.

The sequence derives from a woman between 18 and 29 years old in good health. The sample taken for sequencing was CD4+ T cells sorted from blood. J is TRBJ2-3 and V is TRBV4-1, with 7 bases identical to TRBD2. This CDR3 reads CASSQGGGFRALSTDTQYF. The DNA of the CDR3 is TGCGCCAGCAGCCAAGGGGGGGGGTTTAGGGCCCTATCCACAGATACGCAGTATTTT.